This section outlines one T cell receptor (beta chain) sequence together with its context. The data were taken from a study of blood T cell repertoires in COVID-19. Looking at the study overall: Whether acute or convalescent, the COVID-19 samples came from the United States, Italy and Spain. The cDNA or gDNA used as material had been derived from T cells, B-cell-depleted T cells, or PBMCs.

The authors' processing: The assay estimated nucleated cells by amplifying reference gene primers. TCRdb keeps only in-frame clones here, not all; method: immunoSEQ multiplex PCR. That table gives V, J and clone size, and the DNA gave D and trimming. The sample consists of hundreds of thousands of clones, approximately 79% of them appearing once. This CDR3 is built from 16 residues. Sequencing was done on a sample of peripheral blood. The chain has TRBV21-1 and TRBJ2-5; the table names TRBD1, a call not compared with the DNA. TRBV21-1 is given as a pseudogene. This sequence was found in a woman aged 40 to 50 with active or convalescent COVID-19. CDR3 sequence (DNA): TGTGCCAGCAGCTCATTACACGGGGACAAACAAGAGACCCAGTACTTC. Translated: CASSSLHGDKQETQYF.